The 7 T cell receptor beta chains listed next were all sequenced from one sample in a study of cytomegalovirus exposure and HLA in healthy donors. PCR primers comprised 60 Vbeta and 13 Jbeta primers. Using immunoSEQ multiplex PCR, the repertoire was profiled, and TCRdb retains in-frame clones only, with some absent. This sample contains 130,000 or so clones. The sample was PBMCs. The receptor set was obtained from a man aged 18 to 30 in good health and CMV-seronegative.

The J gene is TRBJ2-7, the V gene TRBV5-1, with 11 nucleotides matching TRBD2. The CDR3 has 15 residues. Per the germline V gene, CDR1 is SGHRS and CDR2 is YFSETQ. The V gene end was trimmed by 2 bases and the J gene end by 2 bases; junction bases not matched to a gene: 3. Here the CDR3 reads CASSFGTSGTYEQYF. The CDR3 nucleotides read TGCGCCAGCAGCTTCGGGACTAGCGGAACCTACGAGCAGTACTTC.

The gene calls are TRBV11-1 and TRBJ2-7; D is unresolved. Per germline, CDR1 SGHAT and CDR2 FQDESV (reference sequence). The CDR3 totals 13 residues. V shed 1 base and J shed 0 bases, with 4 bases lying between them. The CDR3 here is CASSLDSSYEQYF. As DNA, the CDR3 is TGTGCCAGCAGCTTAGACAGCTCCTACGAGCAGTACTTC.

V gene TRBV27 combines with J gene TRBJ1-5; 8 nucleotides line up with TRBD1. Germline CDR1 reads MNHEY; CDR2 reads SMNVEV (reference sequence). Trimming removed 6 bases from V and 6 bases from J; junction bases left unmatched: 7. This CDR3 is 14 amino acids long. CDR3 in DNA: TGTGCCAGCAGCAACGGACAGGGCGGTCAGCCCCAGCATTTT. Translating gives CASSNGQGGQPQHF.

The CDR3: CGASGGLNTEAFF. The CDR3 DNA is TGTGGCGCATCGGGGGGGCTCAACACTGAAGCTTTCTTT. This chain links TRBV10-3 with TRBJ1-1, with D tentatively TRBD1 (6 bases). This CDR3 is 13 amino acids long. The germline gives CDR1 ENHRY, CDR2 SYGVKD.

This rearrangement joins TRBV4-3 to TRBJ2-7, with TRBD2 matching 8 bases. This CDR3 comprises 14 residues. The germline CDR1 and CDR2 sequences are LGHNA and YSLEER. Unmatched junction bases numbered 5, after V lost 4 bases and J lost 3 bases. The CDR3 region has the DNA TGCGCCAGCAGCCGAGGTGCGGGAGGCTACGAGCAGTACTTC. Residues: CASSRGAGGYEQYF.

The chain links TRBV6-5 to TRBJ1-5; 11 nucleotides agree with TRBD1. This CDR3 region has 15 residues. Germline loops: CDR1 MNHEY, CDR2 SVGAGI. Germline trimming cut 6 bases from V and 6 bases from J; bases unmatched to any gene: 7. Here the CDR3 DNA reads TGTGCCAGCAGCCAGGGACAGGGGGGGGGTCAGCCCCAGCATTTT. Protein product: CASSQGQGGGQPQHF.

The chain is built from TRBV6-1 and TRBJ1-2, with a weak D call TRBD1 (6 bases). Per the germline V gene, CDR1 is MNHNS and CDR2 is SASEGT. V was trimmed by 4 bases and J by 5 bases, leaving 8 bases between them. The CDR3 loop spans 12 amino acids. CDR3 residues: CASSAQGYGYTF. The CDR3 DNA reads as TGTGCCAGCAGTGCCCAGGGGTATGGCTACACCTTC.